Here is one T cell receptor (beta chain) with its context. This record belongs to a study of blood T cell repertoires in COVID-19. Repertoires were generated with immunoSEQ multiplex PCR, while TCRdb's copy carries only in-frame clones and drops some. The sample has roughly 180,000 clones; approximately 84% are singletons. V was clipped by 3 bases and J by 2 bases; unmatched bases: 9. Germline assignment: CDR1 MNHEY and CDR2 SVGEGT. CDR3 length: 17 residues. The clonotype was recovered from a human donor in a cohort sampled during active COVID-19. V is TRBV6-2 or TRBV6-3 and J is TRBJ2-1, with 8 bases matching TRBD2. Material for sequencing was peripheral blood. CDR3 loop: CASSYTGTRDPYNEQFF. DNA for the CDR3: TGTGCCAGCAGTTATACCGGGACTAGAGACCCCTACAATGAGCAGTTCTTC.